This TCR beta chain was recorded in a study of CD8+ T cells in alopecia areata. The germline gives CDR1 SGHTA, CDR2 FQGNSA. This CDR3 region has 18 residues. V shed 2 bases and J 2 bases; nucleotides not matched to a gene: 12. Treatment indicated: oral pan-JAK inhibitor, 5-10 mg twice daily. Those with alopecia areata gave lesional scalp punch biopsies and peripheral blood. Cell sorting was applied to PBMCs, and CD4+ and CD8+ T cells were collected. This clone was recorded only once. Its antigen remains unknown. Study-wide results and limits: Scalp data also include sequences from resident alphabeta T cells of normal skin. The study found that many expanded lesional clones persisted in scalp and blood during tofacitinib.

Extraction of RNA preceded its reverse transcription into cDNA, which served as the sequencing template. This table comes from immunoSEQ multiplex PCR, and its TCRdb copy is limited to in-frame clones, with some not included. The table lists about 190,000 clones, under 80% of them singletons. The receptor comes from a human donor with alopecia areata. The rearrangement joins TRBV7-2 to TRBJ2-3; 8 nucleotides line up with TRBD2. The sequencing here drew on CD4+ T cells sorted from blood, taken around week 49, from a patient treated with tofacitinib. The CDR3 DNA follows: TGTGCCAGCAGCTTACCCAGGACTAGCACACCAAACACAGATACGCAGTATTTT. This encodes CASSLPRTSTPNTDTQYF.